A selection of T cell receptor beta chains follows, all from one sample in a study of T cell changes during pregnancy in multiple sclerosis. Sequencing used immunoSEQ multiplex PCR; TCRdb keeps in-frame clones, though not all of them. The repertoire holds about 69,000 clones, more than 85% seen once, with 3% to 3.5% in the top ten. The specimen was peripheral blood, collected before pregnancy. These TCRs come from a female donor with multiple sclerosis, enrolled in a pregnancy study. CDR3s include the opening cysteine and the closing phenylalanine or tryptophan. Each record gives: J gene, V gene, clone size, D gene, CDR3 DNA, CDR3 protein. The D gene is left open where the match is weak. Size tells how often a clone was seen (once, few, many) or the class of an expanded clone, and some rows leave it out.

>TRBJ2-2|TRBV11-1|few|TRBD2
TGTGCCAGCAGATCTGGGACTAGCGGGGGGAACACCGGGGAGCTGTTTTTT
CASRSGTSGGNTGELFF
>TRBJ2-7|TRBV5-6|NA|NA
TGTGCCAGCAGCCTGGGGGGTGGCCAGCGGACCTACGAGCAGTACTTC
CASSLGGGQRTYEQYF
>TRBJ1-1|TRBV10-1|NA|NA
TGCGCCAGCAGTGAACAGAACACTGAAGCTTTCTTT
CASSEQNTEAFF
>TRBJ2-7|TRBV5-1|NA|NA
TGCGCCAGCAGCTTGGGAGGAAACACCTACGAGCAGTACTTC
CASSLGGNTYEQYF
>TRBJ2-1|TRBV19|few|TRBD1
TGTGCCAGTAGTTGGGGGGGACAGGGCTATGAGCAGTTCTTC
CASSWGGQGYEQFF
>TRBJ2-5|TRBV10-3|NA|TRBD2
TGTGCCATCAGAGGGACTAGCGGGGGTCAAGAGACCCAGTACTTC
CAIRGTSGGQETQYF
>TRBJ1-3|TRBV30|NA|TRBD1
TGTGCCTGGAGTTATGGGACAGGCTCTGGAAACACCATATATTTT
CAWSYGTGSGNTIYF
>TRBJ2-1|TRBV7-2|NA|TRBD1
TGTGCCAGCAGCTTAAGTGACAGGGGATACAATGAGCAGTTCTTC
CASSLSDRGYNEQFF
>TRBJ1-1|TRBV7-9|NA|NA
TGTGCCAGCAGCTCAACGCGGGGCGCAAGCACTGAAGCTTTCTTT
CASSSTRGASTEAFF
>TRBJ2-7|TRBV7-9|NA|NA
TGTGCCAGCAGCTTAGGACTCAAATCCTACGAGCAGTACTTC
CASSLGLKSYEQYF
>TRBJ1-2|TRBV29-1|NA|NA
TGCAGCGTTGGTGAGGGGGTAAGCTACACCTTC
CSVGEGVSYTF
>TRBJ1-4|TRBV18|NA|TRBD1
TGTGCCAGCTCATCCAAAGACGACAGGGTCTATAATGAAAAACTGTTTTTT
CASSSKDDRVYNEKLFF
>TRBJ1-1|TRBV11-2|NA|TRBD1
TGTGCCAGCAGCCCCAGGACAGGGTCTGACACTGAAGCTTTCTTT
CASSPRTGSDTEAFF
>TRBJ2-1|TRBV7-9|NA|TRBD2
TGTGCCAGCAGCTTAGTCGGGACTAGTGTGAATGAGCAGTTCTTC
CASSLVGTSVNEQFF
>TRBJ1-2|TRBV19|NA|TRBD1
TGTGCCAGCACAAAGGTTGGGACAGGGGTTAACTATGGCTACACCTTC
CASTKVGTGVNYGYTF